This T cell receptor (beta chain) was obtained from a study of vaccination and CD4 T cells after COVID-19. Study-wide background: Post-COVID draws followed diagnosis by a median around 97 days (range 35 to 161).

This clonotype was detected once. Its antigen is currently unknown. The treatment is: approximately 9-day PBMC culture with coronavirus spike peptide pools or control peptides (ViraFEST assay). Cultured CD4+ T-cell DNA underwent Oncomine TCR Beta short-read sequencing. Someone extracted genomic DNA from cultured CD4+ T cells. TCRdb re-called the PCR reads through MiXCR, storing one row per CDR3 protein. Of under 25,000 distinct CDR3 sequences listed, around 42% are singletons. The receptor comes from a human donor who had recovered from COVID-19. Sequencing was performed on CD4+ T cells from blood, cultured in vitro, taken after SARS-CoV-2 vaccination.

The chain's CDR3 is CASSPDRGASFSNQPQHF. CDR3 bases: TGTGCCAGCAGCCCGGACAGGGGCGCCTCCTTTAGCAATCAGCCCCAGCATTTT. The J gene is TRBJ1-5, the V gene TRBV7-8; TRBD1 aligns across 9 bases. V was clipped by 5 bases and J by 0 bases; unmatched bases: 11. The CDR3 totals 18 residues. CDR1 SGHVS and CDR2 FQNEAQ come from the germline V gene. Drawing the rest from reference TRBV7-8 and TRBJ1-5, the complete variable domain is GAGVSQSPRYKVAKRGQDVALRCDPISGHVSLFWYQQALGQGPEFLTYFQNEAQLDKSGLPSDRFFAERPEGSVSTLKIQRTQQEDSAVYLCASSPDRGASFSNQPQHFGDGTRLSIL.